The next 26 T cell receptor beta chains were all read from a single sample in a study of CD8 T cells in Susac syndrome. cDNA came from roughly 0.5 to 1 ug RNA primed by random hexamers. TCRdb ran MiXCR on the immunoSEQ multiplex PCR reads and lists one entry per CDR3 protein. The table has fewer than 200,000 distinct CDR3 sequences, 90% to 95% seen once. The sample taken for sequencing was CD4+ T cells from PBMCs. These receptors all come from a human donor with Susac syndrome.

The V and J genes are TRBV7-2 and TRBJ1-1; the match to TRBD1 covers 7 bases. After removal of 3 bases from V and 0 bases from J, the junction contained 1 base not matched to a gene. The CDR3 totals 14 residues. Germline V lookup: CDR1 SGHTA, CDR2 FQGNSA. This CDR3 reads CASSFRGMNTEAFF. The DNA of the CDR3 is TGTGCCAGCAGCTTCAGGGGGATGAACACTGAAGCTTTCTTT.

The DNA of the CDR3 is TGTGCCAGCAGTGTTGGAGAAAAACTGTTTTTT. Translated, it gives CASSVGEKLFF. This chain uses TRBV2 with TRBJ1-4; D ambiguous. CDR3 length: 11 residues. Germline V gene lookup returns CDR1 SNHLY and CDR2 FYNNEI. V was clipped by 4 bases and J by 8 bases, with 5 bases between them.

The chain links TRBV4-1 to TRBJ1-1; D possibly corresponds to TRBD1 (6 bases). The CDR3 is 16 amino acids. Germline lookup yields CDR1 MGHRA and CDR2 YSYEKL. Trimming took 2 bases from V and 0 from J, leaving 13 bases between them. The CDR3 is CASSQIGQSLNTEAFF. CDR3 in DNA: TGCGCCAGCAGCCAAATAGGACAGTCGCTGAACACTGAAGCTTTCTTT.

The chain carries TRBV20-1 and TRBJ1-2; 10 nucleotides match TRBD1. The CDR3 covers 15 residues. Germline CDR1 and CDR2: DFQATT and SNEGSKA (reference sequence). After removal of 6 bases from V and 7 bases from J, the junction contained 14 bases not matched to a gene. DNA for the CDR3: TGCAGTGCCTCACCGGGACAGGGGAGGATCGGTGGCTACACCTTC. Translated: CSASPGQGRIGGYTF.

This rearrangement joins TRBV7-9 to TRBJ2-1; possible D gene TRBD2, 5 bases. The V and J ends lost 1 base and 8 bases respectively, with 9 bases between them. Germline loops: CDR1 SEHNR, CDR2 FQNEAQ (reference sequence). The length of the CDR3 is 13 residues. The CDR3 coding sequence is TGTGCCAGCAGCTTAGATGAGAGGGATGAGCAGTTCTTC. Its translation: CASSLDERDEQFF.

The CDR3, as DNA: TGCGCCAGCAGCCGGAGGGGGAGCACAGATACGCAGTATTTT. Translated: CASSRRGSTDTQYF. The chain carries TRBV5-1 and TRBJ2-3; D assignment may be TRBD1 or TRBD2 (6 bases each). This CDR3 is 14 amino acids long. V was pared by 4 bases and J by 0 bases, with 9 bases between. Germline CDR1 SGHRS, CDR2 YFSETQ.

V gene TRBV20-1 combines with J gene TRBJ2-1; D is tentatively TRBD1 or TRBD2 (5 bases each). The CDR3 length is 15 residues. Trimming left V 5 bases short and J 0 bases short, with 14 bases between. Germline V gene sequence: CDR1 DFQATT, CDR2 SNEGSKA (reference sequence). CDR3 in amino acids: CSAEDRGSSYNEQFF. CDR3 in DNA: TGCAGTGCTGAGGATCGGGGCTCCTCCTACAATGAGCAGTTCTTC.

The CDR3 here is CASSVDRGWDTGELFF. In DNA form, the CDR3 reads TGTGCCAGCAGCGTAGACAGGGGTTGGGACACCGGGGAGCTGTTTTTT. V gene TRBV9 combines with J gene TRBJ2-2, with 7 bases aligning to TRBD1. J was trimmed by 3 bases and V by 0 bases; bases with no gene match: 5. The CDR3 is 16 residues long. The germline V gene encodes CDR1 SGDLS and CDR2 YYNGEE.

DNA for the CDR3: TGTGCCAGCAGTTTAGGTAGGACATCCAACAATCAGCCCCAGCATTTT. Encoded protein: CASSLGRTSNNQPQHF. This chain joins TRBV6-5 and TRBJ1-5; TRBD1 is a possible D gene (5 bases). Trimming removed 4 bases from V and 3 bases from J, with 16 bases in between. This CDR3 has 16 amino acids. The germline V gene has CDR1 MNHEY and CDR2 SVGAGI.

The J gene is TRBJ2-5, the V gene TRBV6-5; the match to TRBD2 covers 7 bases. The V segment lost 0 bases and the J segment 2 bases; nucleotides outside the gene matches: 3. The CDR3 loop spans 15 amino acids. The germline V gene encodes CDR1 MNHEY and CDR2 SVGAGI. CDR3 protein: CASSYSRGEQETQYF. CDR3 bases: TGTGCCAGCAGTTACTCTCGGGGGGAACAAGAGACCCAGTACTTC.

This clonotype was seen just once. This chain connects TRBV20-1 to TRBJ2-3, with 10 bases lining up with TRBD2. With 5 bases clipped from V and 0 bases from J, the junction kept 8 bases outside the gene matches. The CDR3 is 16 residues long. Per the germline V gene, CDR1 is DFQATT and CDR2 is SNEGSKA (reference sequence). The CDR3 region is CSAPSGSSLSTDTQYF. The DNA for the CDR3 is TGCAGTGCTCCTAGCGGGAGTAGCCTAAGCACAGATACGCAGTATTTT.

This clonotype was seen only once. V usage is TRBV5-1 and J usage is TRBJ2-1, with D unclear. Deletions cut 6 bases from V and 0 bases from J, with 13 bases between. The germline V gene has CDR1 SGHRS and CDR2 YFSETQ. The CDR3 is 15 residues long. The CDR3 DNA reads TGCGCCAGCAAGGACCGGTTTAGCTCCTACAATGAGCAGTTCTTC. It codes for CASKDRFSSYNEQFF.

The sample holds a few counts of this clonotype. The CDR3 spells CASRHGPREEEAKNIQYF. The CDR3 DNA is TGTGCCAGCAGACATGGACCCAGGGAGGAGGAGGCCAAAAACATTCAGTACTTC. The chain employs TRBV6-1 and TRBJ2-4; TRBD2 is a possible D gene (6 bases). Per the germline V gene, CDR1 is MNHNS and CDR2 is SASEGT. V was trimmed by 6 bases and J by 1 base, leaving 22 bases between them. CDR3 length: 18 amino acids.

V usage is TRBV7-3 and J usage is TRBJ2-1, with D uncertain. CDR3 length: 13 amino acids. V was cut by 2 bases and J by 4 bases, with 6 bases left in between. The germline V gene encodes CDR1 SGHTA and CDR2 FQGTGA. The DNA for the CDR3 is TGTGCCAGCAGCTTAGCGCGGTACAATGAGCAGTTCTTC. It is translated as CASSLARYNEQFF.

The chain recombines TRBV20-1 with TRBJ2-1, with 8 bases aligning to TRBD2. J was trimmed by 6 bases and V by 5 bases; bases with no gene match: 15. This CDR3 spans 16 amino acids. CDR1 and CDR2 (germline): DFQATT, SNEGSKA (reference sequence). DNA for the CDR3: TGCAGTGCTCCCACGCCACGGGCGGGAGGTGTCAATGAGCAGTTCTTC. Translated, it gives CSAPTPRAGGVNEQFF.

The chain employs TRBV10-3 and TRBJ1-6; D remains unclear. Germline values: CDR1 ENHRY, CDR2 SYGVKD. The V end lost 5 bases, the J end lost 9 bases, and 14 bases lay between the germline ends. The CDR3 is 14 amino acids. CDR3 sequence: CAISLTAAGSPLHF. Written as DNA, the CDR3 is TGTGCCATCAGTCTCACAGCGGCTGGTTCACCCCTCCACTTT.

The chain links TRBV20-1 to TRBJ1-1, with 8 bases fitting TRBD1. The CDR3 is 14 amino acids. Trimming took 5 bases from V and 5 from J; bases not matched to a gene: 10. The germline V gene encodes CDR1 DFQATT and CDR2 SNEGSKA (reference sequence). The CDR3 DNA follows: TGCAGTGCTCGAACAGGGGGTAGTGGGACTGAAGCTTTCTTT. Protein sequence: CSARTGGSGTEAFF.

This chain joins TRBV25-1 and TRBJ2-5; no reliable D call. The germline CDR1 and CDR2 sequences are MGHDK and SYGVNS. CDR3 length equals 14 residues. V lost 1 base, J lost 2 bases, and 8 bases lay in between. The CDR3 here is CASSESADQETQYF. DNA for the CDR3: TGTGCCAGCAGTGAATCGGCAGATCAAGAGACCCAGTACTTC.

This chain joins TRBV5-4 and TRBJ2-2, with D possibly being TRBD2 (6 bases). This CDR3 comprises 16 residues. Between the trimmed V and J ends, which lost 7 bases and 0 bases, there was a span of 16 bases. Per the germline V gene, CDR1 is SGHNT and CDR2 is YYREEE (reference sequence). The CDR3 DNA follows: TGTGCCAGCGGCCGCCGGGAGCGTACGAACACCGGGGAGCTGTTTTTT. Translated, it gives CASGRRERTNTGELFF.

This chain connects TRBV2 to TRBJ2-7; 10 positions agree with TRBD1. Trimming removed 6 bases from V and 1 base from J; junction bases left unmatched: 15. CDR1 and CDR2 (germline): SNHLY, FYNNEI. This CDR3 comprises 18 residues. The CDR3 loop is CASSIPGQGIFMSYEQYF. As DNA, the CDR3 is TGTGCCAGCAGCATACCGGGACAGGGGATTTTTATGTCCTACGAGCAGTACTTC.

V usage is TRBV3-1 and J usage is TRBJ1-1; no reliable D call. This CDR3 is 11 amino acids long. In germline, CDR1 is LGHDT, CDR2 YNNKEL (reference sequence). Trimming removed 9 bases from V and 6 bases from J, with 11 bases in between. The CDR3 DNA reads TGTGCCAGTAAAAGGAATTCTGAAGCTTTCTTT. Encoded protein: CASKRNSEAFF.

On this clonotype itself: Relative to the germline gene, one junction end is altered; a read error may explain this. V and J are TRBV30 and TRBJ1-2; D is perhaps TRBD1 (5 bases). The CDR3 has 14 amino acids. Germline assignment: CDR1 GTSNPN and CDR2 SVGIG (reference sequence). The CDR3 sequence: CAWMQGTSNYGHTF. CDR3 bases: TGTGCCTGGATGCAGGGAACTTCTAACTATGGCCACACCTTC.

This chain links TRBV12-3 or TRBV12-4 with TRBJ1-1, with D perhaps matching TRBD1 (5 bases). Trimming shortened V by 7 bases and J by 6 bases, and 9 bases separated the two germline ends. This CDR3 is 11 amino acids long. CDR3 sequence (DNA): TGTGCCAGCATGGGGGACCCTGAAGCTTTCTTT. It encodes CASMGDPEAFF.

This clonotype has only a few counts. The chain couples TRBV5-1 to TRBJ2-7, with TRBD1 matching 9 bases. There are 12 residues in the CDR3. Germline V gene sequence: CDR1 SGHRS, CDR2 YFSETQ. V lost 3 bases and J lost 7; bases outside the gene matches: 2. The CDR3 sequence: CASSSTGGEQYF. Written as DNA, the CDR3 is TGCGCCAGCAGCTCGACAGGGGGTGAGCAGTACTTC.

The J gene is TRBJ2-1, the V gene TRBV6-5; D unresolved. This CDR3 spans 14 amino acids. In germline, CDR1 is MNHEY, CDR2 SVGAGI. V was clipped by 7 bases and J by 6 bases, with 16 bases between them. The CDR3 sequence: CASKRAQLVNEQFF. The DNA of the CDR3 is TGTGCCAGCAAAAGGGCTCAACTCGTCAATGAGCAGTTCTTC.

The gene calls are TRBV12-3 or TRBV12-4 and TRBJ2-1; tentative D call: TRBD2 (5 bases). CDR3 length: 14 residues. Between the trimmed V and J ends, which lost 6 bases and 6 bases, there was a span of 15 bases. The CDR3 DNA is TGTGCCAGCAGAACGCGGACTTCCCCCAATGAGCAGTTCTTC. This sequence encodes CASRTRTSPNEQFF.